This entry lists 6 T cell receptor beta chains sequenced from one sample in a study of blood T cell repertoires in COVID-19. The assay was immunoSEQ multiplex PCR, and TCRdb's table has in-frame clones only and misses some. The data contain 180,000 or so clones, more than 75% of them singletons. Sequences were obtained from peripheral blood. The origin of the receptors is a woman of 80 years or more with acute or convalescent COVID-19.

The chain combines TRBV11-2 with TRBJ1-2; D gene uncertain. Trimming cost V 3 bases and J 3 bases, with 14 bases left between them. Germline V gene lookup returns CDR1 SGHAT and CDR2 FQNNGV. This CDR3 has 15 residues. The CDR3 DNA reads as TGTGCCAGCAGCTTGACCTATCAGGTAGACTATGGCTACACCTTC. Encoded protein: CASSLTYQVDYGYTF.

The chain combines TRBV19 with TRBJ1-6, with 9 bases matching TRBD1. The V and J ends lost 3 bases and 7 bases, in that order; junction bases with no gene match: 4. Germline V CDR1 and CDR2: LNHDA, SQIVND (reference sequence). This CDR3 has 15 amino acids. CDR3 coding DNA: TGTGCCAGTAGTATGAGAGGACAGGGGAATTCACCCCTCCACTTT. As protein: CASSMRGQGNSPLHF.

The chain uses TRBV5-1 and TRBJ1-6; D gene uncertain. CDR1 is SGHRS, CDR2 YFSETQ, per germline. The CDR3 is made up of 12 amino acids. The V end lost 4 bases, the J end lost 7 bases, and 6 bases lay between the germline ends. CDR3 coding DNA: TGCGCCAGCAGCACAGAGAATTCACCCCTCCACTTT. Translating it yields CASSTENSPLHF.

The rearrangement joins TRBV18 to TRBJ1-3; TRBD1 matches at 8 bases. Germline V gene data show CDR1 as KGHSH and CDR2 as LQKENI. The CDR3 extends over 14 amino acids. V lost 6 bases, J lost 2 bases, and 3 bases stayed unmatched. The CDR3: CASSGQAAGNTIYF. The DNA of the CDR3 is TGTGCCAGCTCGGGACAGGCCGCTGGAAACACCATATATTTT.

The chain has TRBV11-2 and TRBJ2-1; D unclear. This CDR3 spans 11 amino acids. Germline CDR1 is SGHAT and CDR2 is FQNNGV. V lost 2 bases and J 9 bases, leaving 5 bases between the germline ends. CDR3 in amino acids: CASSLNSEQFF. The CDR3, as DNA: TGTGCCAGCAGCTTAAATAGTGAGCAGTTCTTC.

This chain's CDR3 is CAWSVTGLAVYNEQFF. CDR3 nucleotide sequence: TGTGCCTGGAGTGTCACCGGGCTAGCGGTATACAATGAGCAGTTCTTC. The rearrangement links TRBV30 to TRBJ2-1; 7 nucleotides match TRBD2. CDR3 length equals 16 residues. The germline V gene has CDR1 GTSNPN and CDR2 SVGIG (reference sequence). The V segment lost 0 bases and the J segment 4 bases; nucleotides outside the gene matches: 9.